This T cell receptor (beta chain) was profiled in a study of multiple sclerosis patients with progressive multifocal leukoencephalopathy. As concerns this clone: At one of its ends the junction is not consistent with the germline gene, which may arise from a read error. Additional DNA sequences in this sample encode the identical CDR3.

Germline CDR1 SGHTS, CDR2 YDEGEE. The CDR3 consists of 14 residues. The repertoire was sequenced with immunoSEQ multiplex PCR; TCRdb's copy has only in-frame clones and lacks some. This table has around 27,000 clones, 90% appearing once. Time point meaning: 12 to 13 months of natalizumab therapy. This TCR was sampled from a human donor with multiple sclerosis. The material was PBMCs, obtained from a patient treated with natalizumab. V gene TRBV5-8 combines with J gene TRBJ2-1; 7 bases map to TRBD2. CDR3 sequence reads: CASSYPGGGNEQFF. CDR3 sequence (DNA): TGTGCCAGTAGCTATCCCGGGGGAGGGAATGAGCAGTTCTTC.